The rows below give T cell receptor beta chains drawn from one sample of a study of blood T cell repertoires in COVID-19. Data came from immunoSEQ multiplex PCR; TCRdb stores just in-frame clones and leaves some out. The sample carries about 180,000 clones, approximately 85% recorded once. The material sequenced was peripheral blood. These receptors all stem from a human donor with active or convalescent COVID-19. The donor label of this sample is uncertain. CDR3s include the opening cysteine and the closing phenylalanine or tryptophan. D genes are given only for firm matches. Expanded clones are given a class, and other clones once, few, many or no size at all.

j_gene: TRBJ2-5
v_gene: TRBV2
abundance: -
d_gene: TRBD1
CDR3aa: CASIPRRGPRRETQYF
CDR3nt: TGTGCCAGCATCCCGCGAAGGGGGCCGCGGAGGGAGACCCAGTACTTC

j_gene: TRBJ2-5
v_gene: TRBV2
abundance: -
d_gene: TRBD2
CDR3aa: CASRVRSGGGGETQYF
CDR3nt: TGTGCCAGCAGAGTTAGGAGCGGGGGAGGGGGAGAGACCCAGTACTTC

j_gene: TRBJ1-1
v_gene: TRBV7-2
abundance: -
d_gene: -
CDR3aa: CASSSRDGGQAFF
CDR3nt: TGTGCCAGCAGCTCCAGGGACGGGGGGCAAGCTTTCTTT

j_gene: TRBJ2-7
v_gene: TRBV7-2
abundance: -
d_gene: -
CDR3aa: CASSLGSSEQYF
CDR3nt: TGTGCCAGCAGCTTAGGTTCTTCCGAGCAGTACTTC

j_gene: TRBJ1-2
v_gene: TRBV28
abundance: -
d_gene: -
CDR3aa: CASSYSNYGYTF
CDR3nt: TGTGCCAGCAGCTATAGTAACTATGGCTACACCTTC

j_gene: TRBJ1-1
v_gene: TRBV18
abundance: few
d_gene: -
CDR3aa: CASSPPGRNTEAFF
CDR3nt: TGTGCCAGCTCACCACCGGGCCGCAACACTGAAGCTTTCTTT

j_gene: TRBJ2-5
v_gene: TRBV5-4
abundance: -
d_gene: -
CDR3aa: CASSPGLPETQYF
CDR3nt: TGTGCCAGCAGCCCGGGACTTCCTGAGACCCAGTACTTC

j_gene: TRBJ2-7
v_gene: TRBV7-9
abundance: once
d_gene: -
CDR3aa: CASSLLGHGAYEQYF
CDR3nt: TGTGCCAGCAGCCTGCTGGGACACGGAGCCTACGAGCAGTACTTC

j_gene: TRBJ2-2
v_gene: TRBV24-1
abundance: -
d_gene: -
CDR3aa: CATAREGELFF
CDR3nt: TGTGCCACCGCGAGGGAGGGGGAGCTGTTTTTT

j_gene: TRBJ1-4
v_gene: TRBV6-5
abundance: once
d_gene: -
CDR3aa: CASSRQPATNEKLFF
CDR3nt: TGTGCCAGCAGTCGACAGCCTGCAACTAATGAAAAACTGTTTTTT

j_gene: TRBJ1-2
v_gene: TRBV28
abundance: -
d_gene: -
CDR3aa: CASNRGIGGYTF
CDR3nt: TGTGCCAGCAATCGGGGAATCGGTGGCTACACCTTC

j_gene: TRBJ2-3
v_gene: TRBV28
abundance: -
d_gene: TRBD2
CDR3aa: CASSSGGNTDTQYF
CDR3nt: TGTGCCAGCTCAAGCGGGGGGAACACAGATACGCAGTATTTT

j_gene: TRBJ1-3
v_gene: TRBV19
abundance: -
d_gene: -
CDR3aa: CASPRGNTIYF
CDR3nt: TGTGCCAGTCCGAGGGGAAACACCATATATTTT

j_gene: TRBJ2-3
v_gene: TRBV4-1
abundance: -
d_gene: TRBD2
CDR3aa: CASSHRSGGRDTQYF
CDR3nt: TGCGCCAGCAGCCATCGTAGCGGGGGTCGAGATACGCAGTATTTT

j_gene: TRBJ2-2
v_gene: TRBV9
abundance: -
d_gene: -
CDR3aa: CASSVVQGGTGELFF
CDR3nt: TGTGCCAGCAGCGTAGTGCAGGGGGGCACCGGGGAGCTGTTTTTT

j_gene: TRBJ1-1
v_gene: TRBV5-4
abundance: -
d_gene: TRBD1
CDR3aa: CASSLSPTGQRTEAFF
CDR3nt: TGTGCCAGCAGCCTTTCGCCGACAGGGCAAAGGACTGAAGCTTTCTTT

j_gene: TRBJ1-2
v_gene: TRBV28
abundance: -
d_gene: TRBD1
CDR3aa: CASSLWGRDRGGYTF
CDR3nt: TGTGCCAGCAGTTTATGGGGGCGGGACAGGGGTGGCTACACCTTC

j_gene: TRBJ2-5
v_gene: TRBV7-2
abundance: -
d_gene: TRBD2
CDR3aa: CASSDRLAGIETQYF
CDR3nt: TGTGCCAGCAGCGACCGGCTAGCGGGGATAGAGACCCAGTACTTC

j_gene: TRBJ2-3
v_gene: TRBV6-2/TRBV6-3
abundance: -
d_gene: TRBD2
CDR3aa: CASSYGGGTRRDTQYF
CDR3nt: TGTGCCAGCAGTTACGGGGGGGGAACGCGTAGAGATACGCAGTATTTT

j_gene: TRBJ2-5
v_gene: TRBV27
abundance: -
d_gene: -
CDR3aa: CASSLTGGLGTTKYF
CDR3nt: TGTGCCAGCAGTTTAACAGGGGGATTAGGGACTACTAAGTACTTC

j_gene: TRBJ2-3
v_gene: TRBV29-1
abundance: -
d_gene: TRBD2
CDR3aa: CSAILRVAGMTDTQYF
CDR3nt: TGCAGCGCCATACTCCGAGTAGCGGGAATGACAGATACGCAGTATTTT

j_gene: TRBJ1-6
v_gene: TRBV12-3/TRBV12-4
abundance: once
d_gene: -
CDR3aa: CASSRSPGSPLHF
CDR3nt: TGTGCCAGCAGTCGGTCCCCGGGTTCACCCCTCCACTTT

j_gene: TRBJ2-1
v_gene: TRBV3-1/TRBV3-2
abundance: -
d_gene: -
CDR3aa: CASSQMSSYNEQFF
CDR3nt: TGTGCCAGCAGCCAGATGAGCTCCTACAATGAGCAGTTCTTC

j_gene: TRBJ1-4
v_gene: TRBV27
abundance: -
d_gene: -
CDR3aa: CASSAYSWNEKLFF
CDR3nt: TGTGCCAGCAGCGCGTACAGCTGGAATGAAAAACTGTTTTTT

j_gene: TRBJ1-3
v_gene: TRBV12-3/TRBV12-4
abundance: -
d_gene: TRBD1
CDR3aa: CASSWAGTGVYF
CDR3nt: TGTGCCAGCAGTTGGGCAGGTACAGGGGTATATTTT

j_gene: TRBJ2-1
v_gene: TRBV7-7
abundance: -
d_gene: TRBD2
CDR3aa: CASSSIKTSGRGSEQFF
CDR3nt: TGTGCTAGCAGCTCCATAAAAACTAGCGGGAGGGGATCTGAGCAGTTCTTC

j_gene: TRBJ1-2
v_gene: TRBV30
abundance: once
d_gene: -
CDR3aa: CAWSRGPNYGYTF
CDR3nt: TGTGCCTGGAGTCGTGGCCCCAACTATGGCTACACCTTC

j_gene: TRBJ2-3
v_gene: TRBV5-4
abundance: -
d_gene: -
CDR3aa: CASRRSGTNTDTQYF
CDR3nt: TGTGCCAGCAGACGTAGCGGCACTAACACAGATACGCAGTATTTT

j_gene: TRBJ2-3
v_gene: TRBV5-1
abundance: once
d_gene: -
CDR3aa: CASSSLGTDTQYF
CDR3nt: TGCGCCAGCAGCAGCTTGGGCACAGATACGCAGTATTTT

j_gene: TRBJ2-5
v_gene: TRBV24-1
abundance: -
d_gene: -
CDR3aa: CATSEGTRAAETQYF
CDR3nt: TGTGCCACCAGTGAAGGGACAAGGGCGGCAGAGACCCAGTACTTC

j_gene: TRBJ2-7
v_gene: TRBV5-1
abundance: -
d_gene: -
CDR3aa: CASSLEVGYTYEQYF
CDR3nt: TGCGCCAGCAGCTTGGAGGTGGGCTATACTTACGAGCAGTACTTC

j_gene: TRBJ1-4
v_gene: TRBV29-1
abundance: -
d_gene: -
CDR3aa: CSVEGRRREKLFF
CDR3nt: TGCAGCGTAGAAGGGAGGAGGAGAGAAAAACTGTTTTTT

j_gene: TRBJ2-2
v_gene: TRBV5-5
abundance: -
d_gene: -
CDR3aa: CASSLELAIGELFF
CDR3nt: TGTGCCAGCAGCTTGGAGCTAGCGATCGGGGAGCTGTTTTTT

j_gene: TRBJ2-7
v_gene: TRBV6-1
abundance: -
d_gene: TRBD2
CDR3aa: CASSEMVAGGVSYEQYF
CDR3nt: TGTGCCAGCAGTGAGATGGTAGCGGGGGGGGTTTCCTACGAGCAGTACTTC

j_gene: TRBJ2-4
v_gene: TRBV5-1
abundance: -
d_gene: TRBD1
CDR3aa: CASSSGTGALGIQYF
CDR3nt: TGCGCCAGCAGTTCCGGGACAGGGGCCCTCGGCATTCAGTACTTC

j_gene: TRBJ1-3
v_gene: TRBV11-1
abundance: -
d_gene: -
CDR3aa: CASSLAGANGNTIYF
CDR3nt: TGTGCCAGCAGCTTGGCGGGCGCGAACGGAAACACCATATATTTT

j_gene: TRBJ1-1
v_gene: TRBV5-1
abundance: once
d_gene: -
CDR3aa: CASSWTSNTEAFF
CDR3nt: TGCGCCAGCAGCTGGACATCGAACACTGAAGCTTTCTTT

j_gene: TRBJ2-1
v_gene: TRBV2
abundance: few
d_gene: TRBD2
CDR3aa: CASLLAATHNEQFF
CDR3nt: TGTGCCAGCTTACTAGCGGCGACCCACAATGAGCAGTTCTTC

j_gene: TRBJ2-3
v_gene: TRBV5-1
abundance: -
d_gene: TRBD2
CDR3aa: CASSLILAGGTDTQYF
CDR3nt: TGCGCCAGCAGCTTGATTCTAGCGGGGGGAACAGATACGCAGTATTTT

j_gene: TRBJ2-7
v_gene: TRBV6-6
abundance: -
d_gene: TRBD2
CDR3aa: CASSRTSGDAYEQYF
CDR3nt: TGTGCCAGCAGCCGGACTAGCGGGGATGCCTACGAGCAGTACTTC

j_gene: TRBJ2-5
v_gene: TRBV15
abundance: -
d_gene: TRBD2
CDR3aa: CATSRGTSGSSETQYF
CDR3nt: TGTGCCACCAGCAGAGGGACTAGCGGATCGTCGGAGACCCAGTACTTC

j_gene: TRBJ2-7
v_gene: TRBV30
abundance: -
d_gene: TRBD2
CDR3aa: CAWSGGGEEYF
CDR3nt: TGTGCCTGGAGCGGGGGGGGCGAAGAGTACTTC

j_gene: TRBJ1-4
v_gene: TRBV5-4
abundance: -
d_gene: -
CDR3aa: CASSWGGGPDEKLFF
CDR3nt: TGTGCCAGCAGCTGGGGTGGAGGGCCCGATGAAAAACTGTTTTTT

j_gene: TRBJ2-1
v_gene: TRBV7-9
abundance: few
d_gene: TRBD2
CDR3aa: CASSPPLAGLSSYNEQFF
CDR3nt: TGTGCCAGCAGCCCCCCCCTAGCGGGACTCTCCTCCTACAATGAGCAGTTCTTC

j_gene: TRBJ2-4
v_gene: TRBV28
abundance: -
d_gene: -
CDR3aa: CASTQGDFALPNIQYF
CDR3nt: TGTGCCAGCACTCAGGGGGACTTCGCCCTTCCAAACATTCAGTACTTC

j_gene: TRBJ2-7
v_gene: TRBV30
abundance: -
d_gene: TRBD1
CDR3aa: CAWSAPGQGFYEQYF
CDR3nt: TGTGCCTGGAGCGCCCCGGGACAGGGGTTCTACGAGCAGTACTTC

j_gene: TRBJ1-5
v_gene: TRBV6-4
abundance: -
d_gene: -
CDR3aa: CASSDSERNYSNQPQHF
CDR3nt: TGTGCCAGCAGTGACTCGGAGCGGAATTATAGCAATCAGCCCCAGCATTTT

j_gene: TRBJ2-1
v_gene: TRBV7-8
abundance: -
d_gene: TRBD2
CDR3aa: CASSAVTSGYNEQFF
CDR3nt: TGTGCCAGCAGCGCCGTAACTAGCGGTTACAATGAGCAGTTCTTC

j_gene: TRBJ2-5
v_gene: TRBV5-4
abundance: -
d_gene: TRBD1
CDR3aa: CASSLGLKTTGGGQTQYF
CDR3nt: TGTGCCAGCAGCTTGGGGCTAAAAACCACAGGGGGCGGACAGACCCAGTACTTC

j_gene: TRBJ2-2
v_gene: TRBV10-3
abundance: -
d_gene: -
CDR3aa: CAIGTGDSHTGELFF
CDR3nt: TGTGCCATCGGGACTGGGGACAGCCATACCGGGGAGCTGTTTTTT

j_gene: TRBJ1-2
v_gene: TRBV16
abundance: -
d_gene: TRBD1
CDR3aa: CASSPRPGQGNYGYTF
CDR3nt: TGTGCCAGCAGCCCCCGTCCGGGACAGGGGAATTATGGCTACACCTTC

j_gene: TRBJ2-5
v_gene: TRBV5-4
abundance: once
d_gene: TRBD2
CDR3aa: CASSPSLAGNKETQYF
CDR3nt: TGTGCCAGCAGCCCATCACTAGCGGGAAATAAAGAGACCCAGTACTTC

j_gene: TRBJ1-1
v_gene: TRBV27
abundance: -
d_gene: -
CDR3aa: CASSLSPSGTEAFF
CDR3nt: TGTGCCAGCAGTTTATCCCCGAGTGGCACTGAAGCTTTCTTT